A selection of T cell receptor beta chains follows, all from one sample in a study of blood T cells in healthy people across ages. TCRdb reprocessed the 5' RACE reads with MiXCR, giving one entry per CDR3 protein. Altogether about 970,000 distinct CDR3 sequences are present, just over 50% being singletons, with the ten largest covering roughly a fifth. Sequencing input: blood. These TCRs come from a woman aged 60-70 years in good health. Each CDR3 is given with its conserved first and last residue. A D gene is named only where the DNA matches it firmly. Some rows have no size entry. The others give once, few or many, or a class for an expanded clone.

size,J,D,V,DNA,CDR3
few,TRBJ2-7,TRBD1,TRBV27,TGTGCCAGCAGTCTCTCGTCAGGGGGCGAGCAGTACTTC,CASSLSSGGEQYF
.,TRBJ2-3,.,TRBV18,TGTGCCAGCTCACCGGATCGGGAGAGGAGCACAGATACGCAGTATTTT,CASSPDRERSTDTQYF
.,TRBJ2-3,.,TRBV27,TGTGCCAGCAGTCCGGTCTGGGGTACGCAGTATTTT,CASSPVWGTQYF
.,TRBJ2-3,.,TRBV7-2,TGTGCCAGCAGCTTAAAGGCTGGATACACAGATACGCAGTATTTT,CASSLKAGYTDTQYF
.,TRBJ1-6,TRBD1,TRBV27,TGTGCCAGCAGTCTGACAGGGTTTTTCGATTCACCCCTCCACTTT,CASSLTGFFDSPLHF
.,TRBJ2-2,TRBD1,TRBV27,TGTGCCAGCAGTTTTGGGGGAACCGGGACAGGGGATCCCGGGGAGCTGTTTTTT,CASSFGGTGTGDPGELFF
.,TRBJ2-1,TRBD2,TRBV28,TGTGCCAGCAGTTTCCCCGGACTAGCGGGAGTCGGGTACAATGAGCAGTTCTTC,CASSFPGLAGVGYNEQFF
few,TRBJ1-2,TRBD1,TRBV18,TGTGCCAGCTCACGGACAGGGGACGGCCGTAGGGGCTATGGCTACACCTTC,CASSRTGDGRRGYGYTF
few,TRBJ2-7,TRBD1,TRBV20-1,TGCAGTGCTAGATGGAGGGGACAGGGGACCTACGAGCAGTACTTC,CSARWRGQGTYEQYF
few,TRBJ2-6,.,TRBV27,TGTGCCAGCAGTGGGAGGACAGGAAACTCTGGGGCCAACGTCCTGACTTTC,CASSGRTGNSGANVLTF
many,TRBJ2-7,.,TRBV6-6,TGTGCCAGCAGCCTCTCCGGACCTTCCTACGAGCAGTACTTC,CASSLSGPSYEQYF
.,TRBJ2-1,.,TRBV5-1,TGCGCCAGCAGGAGGTTCGGAGCAGGTGCACGGAAAATCTACAATGAGCAGTTCTTC,CASRRFGAGARKIYNEQFF
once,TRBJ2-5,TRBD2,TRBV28,TGTGCCAGCAGGATACCGGGAGGGGGAGAGACCCAGTACTTC,CASRIPGGGETQYF
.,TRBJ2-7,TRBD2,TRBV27,TGTGCCAGCAGTTTAGCGAGCGGGGGGAAATACGAGCAGTACTTC,CASSLASGGKYEQYF
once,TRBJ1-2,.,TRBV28,TGTGCCAGCGAAGGGCAGACCTATGGCTACACCTTC,CASEGQTYGYTF
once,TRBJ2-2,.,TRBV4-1,TGCGCCAGCAGCCGGACTTATGGGGGGACAGCAGTCCTTAACACCGGGGAGCTGTTTTTT,CASSRTYGGTAVLNTGELFF
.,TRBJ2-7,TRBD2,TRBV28,TGTGCCAGCAGTTTACCGATCTCACTAGCGGGTTCCTACGAGCAGTACTTC,CASSLPISLAGSYEQYF
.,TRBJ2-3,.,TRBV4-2,TGTGCCAGCAGCCAAGAGCCTCCCCCCACAGATACGCAGTATTTT,CASSQEPPPTDTQYF
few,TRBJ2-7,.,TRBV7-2,TGTGCCAGCAGCTTAGGTTTGTTCGAGCAGTACTTC,CASSLGLFEQYF
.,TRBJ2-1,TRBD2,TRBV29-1,TGCAGCCCGGGACTAGCGGGAAAGAATGAGCAGTTCTTC,CSPGLAGKNEQFF
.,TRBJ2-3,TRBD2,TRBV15,TGTGCCACCGGGGCGGCACTAGCGGGAGATACGCAGTATTTT,CATGAALAGDTQYF
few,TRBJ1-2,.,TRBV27,TGTGCCAGCAGTTTATCGATTGGGGGTGGCTACACCTTC,CASSLSIGGGYTF
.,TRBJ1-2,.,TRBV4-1,TGCGCCAGCAGCCGGTCGATGGACCAAACTCCCTATGGCTACACCTTC,CASSRSMDQTPYGYTF
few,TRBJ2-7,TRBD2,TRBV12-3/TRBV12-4,TGTGCCAGCAGGAAAGCGGGGGGACCCTCCTACGAGCAGTACTTC,CASRKAGGPSYEQYF
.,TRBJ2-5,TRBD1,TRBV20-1,TGCAGTGCTACATACAGGGGTCTTGCAGAGACCCAGTACTTC,CSATYRGLAETQYF
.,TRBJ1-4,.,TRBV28,TGTGCCAGCAGTTTAAGGGCCTGGAAACTGTTTTTT,CASSLRAWKLFF
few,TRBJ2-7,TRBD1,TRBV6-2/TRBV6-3,TGTGCCAGCACTACCCGGGACAGGGACTACGAGCAGTACTTC,CASTTRDRDYEQYF
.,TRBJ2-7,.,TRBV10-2,TGCGCCAGCGGAGAGGGTGTGCCCTACGAGCAGTACTTC,CASGEGVPYEQYF
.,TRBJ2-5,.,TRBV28,TGTGCCAGCAGTTTGGGATCTGCCTACAATGAGCAGTACTTC,CASSLGSAYNEQYF
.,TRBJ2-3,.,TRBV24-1,TGTGCCACCAGTTACGGGAACGGGGCTTACGCAGATACGCAGTATTTT,CATSYGNGAYADTQYF
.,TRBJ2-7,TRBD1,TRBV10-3,TGTGCCATCAGTGATTCTCTGTCAGGGGGCGTCGAGCAGTACTTC,CAISDSLSGGVEQYF
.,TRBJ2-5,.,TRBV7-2,TGTGCCAGCAGCTTAAGGTTTAATCAAGAGACCCAGTACTTC,CASSLRFNQETQYF
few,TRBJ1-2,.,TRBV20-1,TGCAGTGCTAAGTGGACAGTCTATGGCTACACCTTC,CSAKWTVYGYTF
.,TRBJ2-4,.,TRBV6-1,TGTGCCAGCAGTGAGGCCGCGTTAAACATTCAGTACTTC,CASSEAALNIQYF
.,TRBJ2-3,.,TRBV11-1,TGTGCCAGCAGCCAAGTGGAGCACAGGGCTACGCAGTATTTT,CASSQVEHRATQYF
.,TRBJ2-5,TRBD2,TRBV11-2,TGTGCCAGCAGCCCATCACTACTAGCGGGGTGGTCGGGGCAAGAGACCCAGTACTTC,CASSPSLLAGWSGQETQYF
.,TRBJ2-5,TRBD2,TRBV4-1,TGCGCCAGCAGCCAAGGGACTAGCGGGAGGGCCCAAGAGACCCAGTACTTC,CASSQGTSGRAQETQYF
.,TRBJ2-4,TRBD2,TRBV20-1,TGCAGTGCTAGAGTTGTGGGGACTAACGAAAACATTCAGTACTTC,CSARVVGTNENIQYF
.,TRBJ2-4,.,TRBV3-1,TGTGCCAGCAGCCAACGATTGGAGGGAAACATTCAGTACTTC,CASSQRLEGNIQYF